The clone carrying this T cell receptor (beta chain) was seen more than once but under ten times. Antigen unknown. CDR3 length: 14 amino acids. In germline, CDR1 is SNHLY, CDR2 FYNNEI. V lost 5 bases and J lost 7; bases outside the gene matches: 5. cDNA synthesis used the whole RNA isolate, giving expressed TCRB sequences. Libraries were prepared by immunoSEQ multiplex PCR; TCRdb keeps only in-frame clonotypes and omits some of them. Of over 500,000 clones in the sample, about a sixth are singletons; the top ten hold 0.09% to 0.095%. The record originates from a study of beta chain features in type 1 diabetes. Findings and limits, study-wide: Any HLA-type effect on TCRB rearrangement remained unresolved here. The VDJ junctions of type 1 diabetes patients carried fewer insertions and more deletions. There was a moderate but significant shortening of TCRB CDR3s in all four CD4+ subsets of Type 1 diabetes patients.

Specimen: naive CD4+ T cells from blood. The chain is built from TRBV2 and TRBJ1-4, with TRBD1 matching 9 bases. The sequence was collected from a man between 18 and 35 years old in good health. The CDR3 DNA reads TGTGCCAGCAGTAAACAGGGGGCCATTGAAAAACTGTTTTTT. This sequence encodes CASSKQGAIEKLFF.